This T cell receptor beta chain was identified in a study of spatial heterogeneity in lung cancer. Study-level results: Among blood samples, ubiquitous expanded tumor TCRs appeared more at resection than at follow-up.

Each CDR3 protein is one row after TCRdb ran MiXCR on the 5' RACE reads. The data contain about 85,000 distinct CDR3 sequences, 15% to 20% of them singletons. Concerning this clonotype: The antigen remains undetermined.

Germline CDR1 is KGHSH and CDR2 is LQKENI. The V and J ends lost 3 bases and 3 bases respectively, with 9 bases between them. This CDR3 comprises 14 residues. Time point specified: sample taken at primary tumor resection. Whole RNA came from tumor, nontumor lung or frozen PBMC and was sequenced without being sorted. The chain is built from TRBV18 and TRBJ1-3, with no clear D. The clonotype comes from a male donor with early-stage non-small cell lung cancer. Here the sequenced sample was PBMCs, taken at surgery. CDR3 loop: CASSPGWGGNTIYF. The CDR3 region has the DNA TGTGCCAGCTCACCCGGATGGGGTGGAAACACCATATATTTT.